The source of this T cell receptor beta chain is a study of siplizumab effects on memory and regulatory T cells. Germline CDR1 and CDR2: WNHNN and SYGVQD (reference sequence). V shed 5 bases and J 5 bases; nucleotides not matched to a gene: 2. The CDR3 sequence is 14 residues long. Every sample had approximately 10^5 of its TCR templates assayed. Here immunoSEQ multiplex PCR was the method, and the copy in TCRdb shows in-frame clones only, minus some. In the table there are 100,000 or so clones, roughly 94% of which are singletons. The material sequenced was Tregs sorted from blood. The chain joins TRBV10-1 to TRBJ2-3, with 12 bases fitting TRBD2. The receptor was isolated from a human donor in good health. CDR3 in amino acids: CASSRLAGEDTQYF. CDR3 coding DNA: TGCGCCAGCAGTCGACTAGCGGGAGAAGATACGCAGTATTTT.